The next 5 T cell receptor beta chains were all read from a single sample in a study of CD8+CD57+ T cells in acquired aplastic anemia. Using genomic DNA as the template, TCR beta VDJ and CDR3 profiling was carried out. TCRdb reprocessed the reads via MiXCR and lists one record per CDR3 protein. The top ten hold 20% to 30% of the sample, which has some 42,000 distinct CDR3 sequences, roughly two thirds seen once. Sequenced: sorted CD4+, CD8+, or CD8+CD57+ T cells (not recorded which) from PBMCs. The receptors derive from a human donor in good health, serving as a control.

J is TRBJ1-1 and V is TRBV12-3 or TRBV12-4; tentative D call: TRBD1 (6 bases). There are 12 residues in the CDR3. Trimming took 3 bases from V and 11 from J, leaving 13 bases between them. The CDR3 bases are TGTGCCAGCAGTTTTCGGGCAGGGGAGGCTTTCTTT. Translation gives CASSFRAGEAFF.

CDR3 nucleotides: TGCGCCAGCAGCCAAGCGGGACAGGGCTACAATGAGCAGTTCTTC. Translation gives CASSQAGQGYNEQFF. This sequence joins TRBV4-1 and TRBJ2-1, with 9 bases aligning to TRBD1. The V segment lost 1 base and the J segment 3 bases; nucleotides outside the gene matches: 1. This CDR3 spans 15 amino acids. The germline CDR1 and CDR2 sequences are MGHRA and YSYEKL.

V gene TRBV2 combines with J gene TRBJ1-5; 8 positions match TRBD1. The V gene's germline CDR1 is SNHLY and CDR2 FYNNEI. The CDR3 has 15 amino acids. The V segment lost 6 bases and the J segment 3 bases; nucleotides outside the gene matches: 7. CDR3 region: CASRDTGGNNQPQHF. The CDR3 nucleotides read TGTGCCAGCAGGGACACAGGGGGAAACAATCAGCCCCAGCATTTT.

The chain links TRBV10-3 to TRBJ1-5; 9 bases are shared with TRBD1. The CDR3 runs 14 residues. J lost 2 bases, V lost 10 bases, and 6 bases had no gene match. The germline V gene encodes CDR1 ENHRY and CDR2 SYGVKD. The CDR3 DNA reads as TGTGCCAGCCGACAGGGGGATGGCAATCAGCCCCAGCATTTT. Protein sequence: CASRQGDGNQPQHF.

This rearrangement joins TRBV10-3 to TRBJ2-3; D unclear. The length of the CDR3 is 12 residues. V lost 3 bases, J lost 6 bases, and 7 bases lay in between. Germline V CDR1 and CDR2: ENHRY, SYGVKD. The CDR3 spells CAISEVADTQYF. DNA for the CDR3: TGTGCCATCAGTGAAGTAGCTGATACGCAGTATTTT.